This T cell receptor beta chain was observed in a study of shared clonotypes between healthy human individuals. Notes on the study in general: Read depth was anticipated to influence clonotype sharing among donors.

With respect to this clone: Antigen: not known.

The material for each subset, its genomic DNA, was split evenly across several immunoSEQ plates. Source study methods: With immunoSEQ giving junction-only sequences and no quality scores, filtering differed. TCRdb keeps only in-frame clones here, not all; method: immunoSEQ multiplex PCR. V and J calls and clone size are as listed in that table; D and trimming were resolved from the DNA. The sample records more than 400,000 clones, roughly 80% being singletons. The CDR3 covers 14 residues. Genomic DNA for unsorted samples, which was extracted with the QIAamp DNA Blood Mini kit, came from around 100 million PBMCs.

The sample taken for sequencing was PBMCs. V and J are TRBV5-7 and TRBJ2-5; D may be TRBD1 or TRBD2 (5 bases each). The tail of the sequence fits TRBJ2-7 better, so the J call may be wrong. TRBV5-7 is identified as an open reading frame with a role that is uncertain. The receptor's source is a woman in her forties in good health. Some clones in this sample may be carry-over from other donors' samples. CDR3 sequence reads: CASTQRGKPYEQYF. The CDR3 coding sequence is TGTGCCAGCACCCAGAGGGGCAAACCCTACGAGCAGTACTTC.